Reported below is one T cell receptor (beta chain). This clone was picked up a small number of times. It has no known antigen specificity. No base quality information exists; no much larger clone differs at one position. The collaborating institutions used their own protocols to collect whole blood in K2EDTA tubes. For TCRbeta analysis, collaborators shipped samples in one of three forms: frozen whole blood, isolated PBMCs, or DNA extracted from either of those sample types. The germline V gene (reference sequence) specifies MNHEY as CDR1 and SMNVEV as CDR2. The CDR3 goes from the cysteine to the phenylalanine over 15 residues. Solely the CDR3 DNA is kept, with 45 bases framed from the first base. The germline ends are 19 bases apart after V is trimmed by 6 bases and J by 8 bases. The data are from a study of blood T cell repertoires in COVID-19 (TCRdb year 2020). At the level of the whole study: Samples covering the acute and convalescent phases of COVID-19 were provided by collaborators in the United States, Italy and Spain. The material from the prospective study consisted of cDNA or gDNA derived from T cells, B-cell-depleted T cells, or PBMCs. Deeply sampled blood TCRbeta repertoires from subjects exposed to, actively infected with, or recovered from COVID-19 were included in the dataset. The repertoires were released in a freely available public database meant as a resource for research on the immune response to SARS-CoV-2. Samples came from the ongoing ImmuneRACE study (first 160 participants) plus 1,254 subjects from 6 global collaborators. The sample metadata nearly always contained a de-identified subject ID, COVID-19 status, age in years and sex. Where available, HLA class I and class II types were taken from metadata supplied by the sample provider and were not determined by assay-based typing. The full study reports these points: How much clinical and demographic metadata was included differed by source and by participant, and the metadata was provided uncurated.

TCRbeta CDR3 regions were amplified from genomic DNA using the immunoSEQ Assay, a bias-controlled multiplex PCR. Turning to the authors' computational methods: Within the assay, amplification of reference gene primers was used to estimate how many nucleated cells each sample contained. Sequence reads were collapsed and filtered to measure the absolute abundance of every unique TCRbeta CDR3 rearrangement. Productive Simpson clonality was computed per sample as the square root of Simpson's diversity index over productive rearrangements. As stored in TCRdb, this immuneACCESS dataset retains in-frame rearrangements with V and J assigned. A fraction of the clones does not appear; measured against another copy, unresolved V genes explain less than half of the discrepancy, and the remainder lacks a known reason. The V and J calls and the clone size are those of that table, but D and trimming were determined from the DNA. The sample profile shows over 120,000 clones; 89% of them were found once. The top ten clonotypes cover roughly 1.5% of the sample.

The sequence is built from TRBV27 and TRBJ1-4; TRBD1 is perhaps the D gene, given 6 matching bases. Sequencing used peripheral blood. The TCR sequence derives from a human donor in a cohort sampled during active COVID-19. The base sequence is TGTGCCAGCAGCAACCCGGACAGAGGCGACGAAAAACTGTTTTTT. This yields the protein CASSNPDRGDEKLFF.